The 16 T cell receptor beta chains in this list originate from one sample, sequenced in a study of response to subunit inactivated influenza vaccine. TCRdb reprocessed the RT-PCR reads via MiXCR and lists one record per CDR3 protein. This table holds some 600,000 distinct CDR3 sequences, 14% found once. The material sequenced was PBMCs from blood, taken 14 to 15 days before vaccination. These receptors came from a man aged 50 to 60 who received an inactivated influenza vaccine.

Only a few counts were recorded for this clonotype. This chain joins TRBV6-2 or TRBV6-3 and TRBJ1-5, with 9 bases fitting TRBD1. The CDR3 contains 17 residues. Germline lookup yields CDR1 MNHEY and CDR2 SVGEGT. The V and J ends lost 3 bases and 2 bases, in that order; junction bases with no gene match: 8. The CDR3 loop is CASSYGDRGFRNQPQHF. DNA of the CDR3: TGTGCCAGCAGTTATGGTGACAGGGGGTTTCGCAATCAGCCCCAGCATTTT.

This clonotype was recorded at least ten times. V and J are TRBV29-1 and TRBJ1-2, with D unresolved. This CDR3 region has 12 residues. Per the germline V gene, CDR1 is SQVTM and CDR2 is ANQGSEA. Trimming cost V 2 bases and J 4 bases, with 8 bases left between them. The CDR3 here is CSVEKASYGYTF. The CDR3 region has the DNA TGCAGCGTTGAAAAGGCCAGCTATGGCTACACCTTC. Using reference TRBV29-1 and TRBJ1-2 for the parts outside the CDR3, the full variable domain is SAVISQKPSRDICQRGTSLTIQCQVDSQVTMMFWYRQQPGQSLTLIATANQGSEATYESGFVIDKFPISRPNLTFSTLTVSNMSPEDSSIYLCSVEKASYGYTFGSGTRLTVV.

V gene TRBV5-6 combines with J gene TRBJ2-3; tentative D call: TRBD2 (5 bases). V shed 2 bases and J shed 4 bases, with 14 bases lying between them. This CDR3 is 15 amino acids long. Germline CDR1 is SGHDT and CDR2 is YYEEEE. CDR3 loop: CASSFGVAPADTQYF. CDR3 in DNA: TGTGCCAGCAGCTTCGGGGTAGCCCCCGCAGATACGCAGTATTTT. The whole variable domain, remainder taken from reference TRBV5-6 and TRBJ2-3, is DAGVTQSPTHLIKTRGQQVTLRCSPKSGHDTVSWYQQALGQGPQFIFQYYEEEERQRGNFPDRFSGHQFPNYSSELNVNALLLGDSALYLCASSFGVAPADTQYFGPGTRLTVL.

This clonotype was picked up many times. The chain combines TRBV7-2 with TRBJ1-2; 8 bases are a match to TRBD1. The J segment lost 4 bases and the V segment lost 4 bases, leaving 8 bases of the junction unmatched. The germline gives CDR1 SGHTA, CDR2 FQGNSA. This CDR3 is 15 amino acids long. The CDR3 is CASSYNRGGTYGYTF. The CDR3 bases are TGTGCCAGCAGCTATAACAGGGGGGGAACCTATGGCTACACCTTC.

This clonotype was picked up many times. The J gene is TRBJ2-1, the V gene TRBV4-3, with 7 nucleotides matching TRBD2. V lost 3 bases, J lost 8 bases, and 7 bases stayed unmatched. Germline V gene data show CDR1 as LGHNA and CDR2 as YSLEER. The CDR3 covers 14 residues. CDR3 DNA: TGCGCCAGCAGCCAGTCGACTAGCCCACATGAGCAGTTCTTC. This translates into CASSQSTSPHEQFF.

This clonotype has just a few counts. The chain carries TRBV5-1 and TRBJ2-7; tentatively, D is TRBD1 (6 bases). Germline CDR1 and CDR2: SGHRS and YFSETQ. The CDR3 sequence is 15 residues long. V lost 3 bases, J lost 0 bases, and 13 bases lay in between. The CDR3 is CASSSGAGNSYEQYF. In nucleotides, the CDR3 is TGCGCCAGCAGCTCAGGGGCAGGGAACTCCTACGAGCAGTACTTC.

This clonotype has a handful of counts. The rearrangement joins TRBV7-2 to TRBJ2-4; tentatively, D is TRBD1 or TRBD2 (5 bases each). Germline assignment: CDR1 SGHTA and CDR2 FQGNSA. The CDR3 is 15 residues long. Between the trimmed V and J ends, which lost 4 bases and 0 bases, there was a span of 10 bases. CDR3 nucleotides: TGTGCCAGCAGCTCGACCGGGACAGCCAAAAACATTCAGTACTTC. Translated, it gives CASSSTGTAKNIQYF.

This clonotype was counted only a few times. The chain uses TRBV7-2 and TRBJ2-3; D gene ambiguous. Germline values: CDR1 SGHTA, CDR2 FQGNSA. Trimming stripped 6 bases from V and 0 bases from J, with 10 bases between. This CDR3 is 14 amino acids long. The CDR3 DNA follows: TGTGCCAGCAGGGCCCAAACTAGCACAGATACGCAGTATTTT. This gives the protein CASRAQTSTDTQYF.

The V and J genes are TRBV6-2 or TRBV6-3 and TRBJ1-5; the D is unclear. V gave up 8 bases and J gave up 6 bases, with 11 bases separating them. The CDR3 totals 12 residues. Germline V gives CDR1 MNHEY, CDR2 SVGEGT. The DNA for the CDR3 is TGTGCCAGCGGTCCGCGGACTCAGCCCCAGCATTTT. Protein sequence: CASGPRTQPQHF.

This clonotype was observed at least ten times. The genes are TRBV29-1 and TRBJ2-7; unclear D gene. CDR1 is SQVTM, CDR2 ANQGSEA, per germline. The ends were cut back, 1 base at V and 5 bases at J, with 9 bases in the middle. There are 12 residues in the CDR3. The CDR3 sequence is CSVEGIHNEQYF. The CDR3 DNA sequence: TGCAGCGTTGAAGGTATCCACAACGAGCAGTACTTC.

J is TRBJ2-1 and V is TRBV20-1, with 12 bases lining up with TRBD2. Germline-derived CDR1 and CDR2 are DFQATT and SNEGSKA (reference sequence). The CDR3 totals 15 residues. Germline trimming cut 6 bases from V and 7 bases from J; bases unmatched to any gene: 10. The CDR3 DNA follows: TGCAGTGCGGGCCCTAGCGGGGGGGCCGATAATGAGCAGTTCTTC. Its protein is CSAGPSGGADNEQFF.

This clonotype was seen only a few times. This chain's CDR3 is CASSLRLGTLQETQYF. The CDR3 nucleotides are TGTGCCAGCAGCTTAAGGCTCGGGACTCTCCAAGAGACCCAGTACTTC. The chain has TRBV7-9 and TRBJ2-5, with TRBD2 as a possible D gene (6 bases). The CDR3 is 16 residues long. Trimming pared 2 bases from V and 1 base from J, leaving 14 bases between. Germline V CDR1 and CDR2: SEHNR, FQNEAQ (reference sequence).

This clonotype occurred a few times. The CDR3 bases are TGTGCCAGCAGCCCAACCCGCCTAGATACGCAGTATTTT. Its protein product is CASSPTRLDTQYF. This chain links TRBV11-2 with TRBJ2-3, with no clear D. Trimming left V 5 bases short and J 5 bases short, with 11 bases between. CDR3 length: 13 amino acids. Germline-derived CDR1 and CDR2 are SGHAT and FQNNGV.

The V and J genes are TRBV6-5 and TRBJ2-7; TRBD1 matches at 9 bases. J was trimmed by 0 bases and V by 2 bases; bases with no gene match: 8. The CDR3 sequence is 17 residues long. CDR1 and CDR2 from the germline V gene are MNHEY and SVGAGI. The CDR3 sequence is CASSYVGQGSPSYEQYF. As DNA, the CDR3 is TGTGCCAGCAGTTACGTAGGACAGGGGTCCCCCTCCTACGAGCAGTACTTC.

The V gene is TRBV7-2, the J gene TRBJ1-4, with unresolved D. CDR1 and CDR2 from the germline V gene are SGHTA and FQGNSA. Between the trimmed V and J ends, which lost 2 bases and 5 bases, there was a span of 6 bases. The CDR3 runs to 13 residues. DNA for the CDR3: TGTGCCAGCAGCTTAAGCCTCAATGAAAAACTGTTTTTT. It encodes CASSLSLNEKLFF.

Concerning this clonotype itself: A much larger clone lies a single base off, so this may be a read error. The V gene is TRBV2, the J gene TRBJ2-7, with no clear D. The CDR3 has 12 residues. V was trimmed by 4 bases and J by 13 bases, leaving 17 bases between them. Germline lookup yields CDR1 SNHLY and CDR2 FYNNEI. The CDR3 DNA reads TGTGCCAGCAGTGTGAGCCCCGGGCTCCTTTACTTC. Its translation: CASSVSPGLLYF.